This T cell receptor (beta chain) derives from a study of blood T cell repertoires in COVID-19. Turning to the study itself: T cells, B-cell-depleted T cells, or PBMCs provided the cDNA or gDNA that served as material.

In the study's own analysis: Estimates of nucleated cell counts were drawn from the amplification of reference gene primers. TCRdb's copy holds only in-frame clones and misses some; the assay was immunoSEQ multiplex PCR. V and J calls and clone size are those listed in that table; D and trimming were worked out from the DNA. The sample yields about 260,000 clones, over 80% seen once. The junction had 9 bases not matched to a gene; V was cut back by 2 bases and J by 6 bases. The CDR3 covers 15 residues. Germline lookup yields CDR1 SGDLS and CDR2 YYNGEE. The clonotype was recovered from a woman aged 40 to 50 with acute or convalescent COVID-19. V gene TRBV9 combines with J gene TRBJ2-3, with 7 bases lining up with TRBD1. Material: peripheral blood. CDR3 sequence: CASSVPTGPADTQYF. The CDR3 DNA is TGTGCCAGCAGCGTCCCGACAGGGCCGGCGGATACGCAGTATTTT.